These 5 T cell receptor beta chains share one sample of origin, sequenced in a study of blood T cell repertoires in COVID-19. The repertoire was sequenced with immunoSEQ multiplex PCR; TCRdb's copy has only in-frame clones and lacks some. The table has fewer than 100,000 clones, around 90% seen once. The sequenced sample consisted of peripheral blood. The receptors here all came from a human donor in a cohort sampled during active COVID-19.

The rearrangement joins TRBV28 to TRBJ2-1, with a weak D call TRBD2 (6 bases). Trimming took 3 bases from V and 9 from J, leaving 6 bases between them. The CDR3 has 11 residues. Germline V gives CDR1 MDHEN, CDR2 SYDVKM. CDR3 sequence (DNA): TGTGCCAGCAGTTTGCGGGGTGAGCAGTTCTTC. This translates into CASSLRGEQFF.

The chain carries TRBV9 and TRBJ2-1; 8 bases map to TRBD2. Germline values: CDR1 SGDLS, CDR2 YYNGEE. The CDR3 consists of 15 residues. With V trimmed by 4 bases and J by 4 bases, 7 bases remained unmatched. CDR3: CASSSSGTRYNEQFF. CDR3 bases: TGTGCCAGCAGCTCCTCCGGGACTAGATACAATGAGCAGTTCTTC.

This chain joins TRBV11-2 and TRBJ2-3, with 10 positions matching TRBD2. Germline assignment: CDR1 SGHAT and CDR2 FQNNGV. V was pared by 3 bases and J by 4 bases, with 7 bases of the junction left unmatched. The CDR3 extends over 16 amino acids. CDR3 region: CASSFRAGGVADTQYF. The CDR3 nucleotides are TGTGCCAGCAGCTTCAGAGCGGGAGGGGTTGCAGATACGCAGTATTTT. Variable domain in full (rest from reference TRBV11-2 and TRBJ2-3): EAGVAQSPRYKIIEKRQSVAFWCNPISGHATLYWYQQILGQGPKLLIQFQNNGVVDDSQLPKDRFSAERLKGVDSTLKIQPAKLEDSAVYLCASSFRAGGVADTQYFGPGTRLTVL.

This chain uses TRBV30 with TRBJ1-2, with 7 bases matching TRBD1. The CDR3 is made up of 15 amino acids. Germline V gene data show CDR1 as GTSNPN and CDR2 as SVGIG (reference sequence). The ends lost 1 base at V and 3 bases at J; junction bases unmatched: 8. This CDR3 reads CAWSAGQTADYGYTF. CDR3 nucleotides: TGTGCCTGGAGTGCGGGACAGACAGCTGACTATGGCTACACCTTC.

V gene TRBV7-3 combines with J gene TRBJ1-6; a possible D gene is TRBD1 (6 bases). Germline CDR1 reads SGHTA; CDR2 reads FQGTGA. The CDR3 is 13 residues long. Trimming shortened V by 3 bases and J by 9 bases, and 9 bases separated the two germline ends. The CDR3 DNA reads TGTGCCAGCAGCTTTACAGGGACTTCACCCCTCCACTTT. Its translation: CASSFTGTSPLHF.